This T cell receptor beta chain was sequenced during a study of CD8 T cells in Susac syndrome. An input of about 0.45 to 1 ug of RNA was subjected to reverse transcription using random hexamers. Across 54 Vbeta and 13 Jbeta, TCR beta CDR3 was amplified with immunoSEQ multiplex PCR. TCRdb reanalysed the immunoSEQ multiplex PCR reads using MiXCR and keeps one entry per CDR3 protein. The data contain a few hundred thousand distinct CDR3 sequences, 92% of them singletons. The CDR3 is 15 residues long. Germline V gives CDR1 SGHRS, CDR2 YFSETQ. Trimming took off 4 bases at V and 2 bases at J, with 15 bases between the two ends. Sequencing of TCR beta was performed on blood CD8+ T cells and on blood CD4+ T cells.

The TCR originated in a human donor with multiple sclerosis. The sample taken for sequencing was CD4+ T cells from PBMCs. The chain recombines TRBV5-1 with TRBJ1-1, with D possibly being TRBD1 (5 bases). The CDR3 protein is CASSGRGLSNTEAFF. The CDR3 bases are TGCGCCAGCAGCGGGCGGGGACTGTCAAACACTGAAGCTTTCTTT.